The 3 T cell receptor beta chains reported below all come from one sample, sequenced in a study of tissue T cells after allogeneic stem cell transplantation. The protocol was immunoSEQ multiplex PCR, while the TCRdb copy is restricted to in-frame clones and leaves out a portion. The sample has about 20,000 clones; 55% to 75% are singletons. Material: spleen. The receptors shown here come from a female BALB/c mouse in good health. MHC haplotype here: H2-d.

In the case of this clone: Gene names refer to mouse genes. The sequence runs out 1 residue before the end of the CDR3; the remainder is reconstructed from the germline J gene. This chain connects TRBV1 to TRBJ2-2, with D possibly matching TRBD1 (6 bases). The germline V gene has CDR1 NSQYPW and CDR2 LRSPGD (reference sequence). Trimming removed 2 bases from V and 0 bases from J, with 10 bases in between. The CDR3 runs 16 residues. The CDR3 DNA, read in part, is TGCACCTGCAGTGCACAGGGGAGAGCAAACACCGGGCAGCTCTAC. Protein sequence: CTCSAQGRANTGQLY. The entire CDR3 sequence reads CTCSAQGRANTGQLYF.

A word on this clone: The gene symbols are mouse symbols. Read sequence stops 1 residue before the CDR3 end, and the germline J gene provides the missing end. The V gene is TRBV5, the J gene TRBJ2-2; TRBD2 aligns across 10 bases. This CDR3 contains 15 residues. With 4 bases clipped from V and 2 bases from J, the junction kept 1 base outside the gene matches. The germline gives CDR1 LGHNA, CDR2 YNLKQL (reference sequence). The CDR3 DNA, read in part, is TGTGCCAGCAGCCCGACTGGGGGGAACACCGGGCAGCTCTAC. It specifies CASSPTGGNTGQLY. Given in full, the CDR3 is CASSPTGGNTGQLYF.

Comment on this clone: Gene names and germline match the mouse. The CDR3 end is not reached by the read, which stops 1 residue before it; the germline J gene fills it in. The chain couples TRBV19 to TRBJ2-7; 13 bases are a match to TRBD2. The CDR3 sequence is 15 residues long. Germline V gene lookup returns CDR1 FNHDT and CDR2 SITEND (reference sequence). V lost 2 bases and J lost 6; bases outside the gene matches: 5. CDR3 protein: CASSIAGTGGGEQYF. CDR3 DNA (partial): TGTGCCAGCAGTATCGCCGGGACTGGGGGGGGTGAACAGTAC.